This T cell receptor beta chain emerged from a study of T cell repertoires in cytomegalovirus infection. TCRdb reprocessed the reads with MiXCR, giving one entry per CDR3 protein. The data contain 750,000 to 900,000 distinct CDR3 sequences, about 27% of them seen just once; the ten biggest clones take up around 13%. The CDR3 covers 13 residues. Unmatched junction bases numbered 4, after V lost 4 bases and J lost 8 bases. Germline CDR1 is MGHRA and CDR2 is YSYEKL. Concerning this clonotype itself: Antigen unknown.

The sample in question was cultured CD8+ T cells from PBMCs, obtained from culture after CMV antigen stimulation. This TCR came from a human donor in good health (CMV status not recorded). Some clones in this sample may be carry-over from other donors' samples. The gene calls are TRBV4-1 and TRBJ1-4; 7 nucleotides line up with TRBD1. The DNA for the CDR3 is TGCGCCAGCAGCCGAACAGGGGAAGAAAAACTGTTTTTT. Amino acids: CASSRTGEEKLFF.